This T cell receptor (beta chain) was retrieved from a study of immune cell composition in non-small cell lung cancer listed by TCRdb under 2017. Study-wide context: Histologic subtype, mainly lung adenocarcinoma or squamous cell carcinoma, was assigned on the basis of H&E together with p63, CK5, Napsin A and TTF-1 immunohistochemistry. A handful of tumour specimens that had TCR-beta data belonged to rare histological subtypes and were left out of the subtype comparisons. TCR-beta sequencing (Adaptive Biotechnologies) was performed on 33 to 40 paired NSCLC tumour and non-adjacent lung specimens plus 26 tumour-only specimens. In supplementary cohort #1, which comprised 10 lung adenocarcinoma cases, paired tumour/lung TCR-beta sequencing was performed and TIL populations were generated so that tumour reactivity could be assessed.

A two-step multiplex PCR was used to amplify TCR-beta CDR3 regions from genomic DNA, and Illumina-compatible adaptors were added in the second step. As a commercial immunoSEQ service, TCR-beta immunosequencing was carried out on an Illumina platform. The authors' analysis ran thus. Repertoires were described by productive clonality and by Top 10 Clones, which is the percentage of T-cell templates coming from the ten most frequent sequences. Productive clonality ranged from 0 to 1, with 1 indicating a monoclonal population. Tumour-associated clones were defined as sequences comprising at least 0.1% of tumour T-cell templates but absent from matched non-adjacent lung, identified via log10 scatter plots. Two-group comparisons used Student's t-tests, stages used ANOVA, and relationships used linear regression, analysed in GraphPad Prism7 and R. In its TCRdb copy, this immuneACCESS table keeps in-frame sequences only and misses some clones. Where compared with another copy, unresolved V genes explain less than half of these, and the others have no known cause. That table gives V, J and clone size, and the DNA gave D and trimming. Within this sample are thousands of clones, with roughly 89% of them counted one time only. Of the sample, around 11% falls within the top ten clones.

Normal lung samples came from the same patient and consisted of non-adjacent lung tissue collected as far from the tumour as possible, at a distance of at least 3 cm. Genomic DNA was extracted with the QIAamp DNA kit from frozen aliquots of unsorted single-cell suspensions. Tissues were received within 2 hours of resection and processed immediately into single-cell suspensions. Tissue was broken up mechanically, digested enzymatically with DNase I, collagenase I and hyaluronidase for approximately 30 minutes at 37 degrees C, and then filtered and RBC-lysed. V has 4 bases trimmed and J has 5 bases trimmed; junction bases matching no gene number 13. Reading from cysteine to phenylalanine, the CDR3 counts 16 amino acids. Only the CDR3 portion is preserved as DNA: 48 bases, with reading frame beginning at the first base. CDR1 and CDR2 were assigned from the germline V gene as SGDLS and YYNGEE. On the study overall, not on this receptor specifically: No significant correlation was found between smoking pack-years and tumour TCR-beta clonality. In approximately 10 adenocarcinoma cases, maximal tumour-associated clone frequency correlated strongly with TIL tumour reactivity, whereas overall clonality did not. The reactivity cohort was only 10 cases, and tumour-reactive clones were not shown to share sequences with the dominant in vivo tumour-associated clones. Nearly half of NSCLC cases had tumour-associated clones >0.5%, found in 33% of adenocarcinomas compared with around 68% of squamous carcinomas.

This clone has only one observation. This clone's antigen is unknown. Base qualities are not at hand, and no much larger clone is one base apart. Sequencing was carried out using non-adjacent lung tissue. The sequence was collected from a human donor with non-small cell lung cancer. The rearrangement combines TRBV9 with TRBJ2-3, with 7 bases matching TRBD1. The nucleotides are TGTGCCAGCAGCACGACAGGGAATGTGGTAGGAGATACGCAGTATTTT. Its coded protein is CASSTTGNVVGDTQYF.